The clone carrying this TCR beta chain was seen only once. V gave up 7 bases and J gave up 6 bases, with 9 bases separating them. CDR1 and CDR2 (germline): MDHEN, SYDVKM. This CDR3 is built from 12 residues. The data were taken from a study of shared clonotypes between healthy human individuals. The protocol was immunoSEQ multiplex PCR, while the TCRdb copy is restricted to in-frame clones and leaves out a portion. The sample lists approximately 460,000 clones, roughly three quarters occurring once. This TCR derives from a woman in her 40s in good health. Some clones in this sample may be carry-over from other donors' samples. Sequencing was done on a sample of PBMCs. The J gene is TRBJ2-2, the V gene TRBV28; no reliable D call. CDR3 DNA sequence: TGTGCCAGCACTCTCGGCGCCGGGGAGCTGTTTTTT. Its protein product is CASTLGAGELFF. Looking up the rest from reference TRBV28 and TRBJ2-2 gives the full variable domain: DVKVTQSSRYLVKRTGEKVFLECVQDMDHENMFWYRQDPGLGLRLIYFSYDVKMKEKGDIPEGYSVSREKKERFSLILESASTNQTSMYLCASTLGAGELFFGEGSRLTVL.